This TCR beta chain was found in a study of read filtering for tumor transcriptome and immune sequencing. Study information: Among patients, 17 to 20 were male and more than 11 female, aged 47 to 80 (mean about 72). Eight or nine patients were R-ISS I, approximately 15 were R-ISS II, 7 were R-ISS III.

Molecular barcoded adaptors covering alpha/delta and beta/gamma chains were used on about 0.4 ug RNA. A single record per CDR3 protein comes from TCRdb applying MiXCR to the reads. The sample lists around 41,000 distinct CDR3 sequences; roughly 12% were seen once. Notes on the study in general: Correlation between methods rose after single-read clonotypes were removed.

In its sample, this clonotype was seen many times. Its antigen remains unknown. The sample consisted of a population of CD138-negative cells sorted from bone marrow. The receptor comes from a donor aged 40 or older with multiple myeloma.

The CDR3 reads CASSYRGTYNEQFF. The CDR3 DNA reads as TGTGCCAGCAGCTATCGGGGGACCTACAATGAGCAGTTCTTC. V is TRBV5-4 and J is TRBJ2-1; TRBD2 might be the D (6 bases). Germline CDR1 SGHNT, CDR2 YYREEE (reference sequence). Trimming left V 3 bases short and J 2 bases short, with 9 bases between. This CDR3 has 14 residues.